This TCR beta chain was found in a study of CD8+CD57+ T cells in acquired aplastic anemia. For the study at large: Sorted CD4+ and CD8+ cells gave an average of 3.2 ug of DNA. Study observations and caveats: A set of twenty-nine CD8+ CDR3 sequences was shared between patients and controls, and these sequences appeared highly expressed in patients.

As regards this clonotype: Its specificity is not known.

Investigators profiled TCR beta VDJ and CDR3 from genomic DNA template. TCRdb reanalysed the reads using MiXCR and keeps one entry per CDR3 protein. Of 250,000 to 350,000 distinct CDR3 sequences in the sample, about 56% are singletons; the top ten hold 8%. The CDR3 consists of 15 residues. CDR1 and CDR2 (germline): SGHTA, FQGTGA. Trimming took off 3 bases at V and 7 bases at J, with 19 bases between the two ends. The clonotype comes from a human donor with severe aplastic anemia or a healthy control (not recorded which). The sample comprised sorted CD4+, CD8+, or CD8+CD57+ T cells (not recorded which) from PBMCs. The V gene is TRBV7-3, the J gene TRBJ2-7; the D gene is possibly TRBD2 (6 bases). CDR3 amino acids: CASSFMGRNTGEQYF. CDR3 DNA sequence: TGTGCCAGCAGCTTCATGGGGAGGAACACCGGGGAGCAGTACTTC.